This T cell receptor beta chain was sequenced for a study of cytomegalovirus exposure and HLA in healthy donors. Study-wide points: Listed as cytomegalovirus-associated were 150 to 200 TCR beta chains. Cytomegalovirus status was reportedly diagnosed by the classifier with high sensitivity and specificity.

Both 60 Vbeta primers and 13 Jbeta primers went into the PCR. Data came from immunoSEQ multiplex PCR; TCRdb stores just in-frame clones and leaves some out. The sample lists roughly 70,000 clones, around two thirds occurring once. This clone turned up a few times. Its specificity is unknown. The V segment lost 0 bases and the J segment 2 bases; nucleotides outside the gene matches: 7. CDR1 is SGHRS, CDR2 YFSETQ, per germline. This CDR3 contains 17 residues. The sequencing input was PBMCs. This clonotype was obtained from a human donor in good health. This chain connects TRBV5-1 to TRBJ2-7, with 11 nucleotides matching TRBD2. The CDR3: CASSLVPTSGSTYEQYF. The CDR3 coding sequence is TGCGCCAGCAGCTTGGTACCCACTAGCGGGAGCACCTACGAGCAGTACTTC.